This TCR beta chain was recovered during a study of immune characterization of retroperitoneal liposarcoma. Via MiXCR, TCRdb re-called the PCR reads, giving one row per CDR3 protein. Among 9,500 to 14,000 distinct CDR3 sequences listed, 50% were seen once. The CDR3 sequence is 18 residues long. After removal of 3 bases from V and 11 bases from J, the junction contained 19 bases not matched to a gene. The clonotype comes from a female donor with retroperitoneal liposarcoma. The rearrangement joins TRBV12-3 or TRBV12-4 to TRBJ2-5; 12 bases map to TRBD2. The material sequenced was tumor tissue. CDR3 nucleotides: TGTGCCAGCAGTTTCCGGCTAGCGGGAGGGAGCTCCTACAATGAGCAGTACTTC. It encodes CASSFRLAGGSSYNEQYF.